This TCR beta chain was found in a study of sequential checkpoint blockade in melanoma. Study-level background: TCRβ was sequenced from DNA of under 100 pretreatment tumors. About two dozen patients had tumor biopsies before treatment and at week 13. Study outcomes and limitations: PD-L1 staining and CD8+ counts, not mutational load, tracked tumor T-cell clonality.

Germline V gene data show CDR1 as SGHRS and CDR2 as YFSETQ. V dropped 0 bases and J dropped 7 bases, with 11 bases sitting between them. The CDR3 consists of 14 residues. The treatment denotes: randomized to nivolumab then ipilimumab (arm A) or the reverse (arm B). A remark on this clone: Its cognate antigen is unknown.

Clones were sequenced by immunoSEQ multiplex PCR, and TCRdb holds only the in-frame ones, with some missing. The sample holds fewer than 4,500 clones, 15% to 20% seen once. This specimen was tumor tissue (inferred from file names), taken from a patient given nivolumab and ipilimumab in sequence. The TCR originated in a human donor with melanoma. J is TRBJ2-1 and V is TRBV5-1; D is unclear. CDR3 DNA sequence: TGCGCCAGCAGCTTGGTCAGTATCGATAATGAGCAGTTCTTC. Protein product: CASSLVSIDNEQFF.